Below, 22 T cell receptor beta chains from the same sample are listed, as sequenced in a study of cytomegalovirus exposure and HLA in healthy donors. The primer mix had 60 Vbeta and 13 Jbeta primers. Profiling relied on immunoSEQ multiplex PCR, and the TCRdb table lists in-frame clones only, not all of them. The sample records 100,000 or so clones, around 85% being singletons. Sequences were obtained from PBMCs. The receptors shown here come from a man aged 25-45 years in good health and CMV-seronegative.

The gene calls are TRBV4-2 and TRBJ2-7; 7 bases match TRBD1. From germline, CDR1 is LGHNA and CDR2 YNFKEQ. Trimming took 3 bases from V and 7 from J; bases not matched to a gene: 12. The CDR3 consists of 15 residues. CDR3 amino acids: CASSQMRGQGGEQYF. The CDR3 DNA follows: TGTGCCAGCAGCCAGATGAGGGGGCAGGGTGGTGAGCAGTACTTC.

The J gene is TRBJ2-1, the V gene TRBV6-1; TRBD2 matches at 12 bases. The CDR3 runs to 15 residues. The ends lost 2 bases at V and 4 bases at J; junction bases unmatched: 0. Germline values: CDR1 MNHNS, CDR2 SASEGT. This CDR3 reads CASSELAGGYNEQFF. The CDR3 nucleotides read TGTGCCAGCAGTGAACTAGCGGGAGGGTACAATGAGCAGTTCTTC.

The gene calls are TRBV11-3 and TRBJ2-5; TRBD1 agrees at 10 bases. There are 13 residues in the CDR3. Trimming took 4 bases from V and 9 from J; bases not matched to a gene: 5. Germline V CDR1 and CDR2: SGHNT, YENEEA. The CDR3 sequence is CASSSGQGSAQYF. CDR3 bases: TGTGCCAGCAGCTCGGGACAGGGGTCGGCCCAGTACTTC.

This chain joins TRBV28 and TRBJ2-1, with 12 nucleotides matching TRBD2. With V trimmed by 1 base and J by 8 bases, 3 bases remained unmatched. The CDR3 length is 15 residues. Germline V gene data show CDR1 as MDHEN and CDR2 as SYDVKM. The CDR3 spells CASSLSLAGGYEQFF. The CDR3 region has the DNA TGTGCCAGCAGTTTATCTCTAGCGGGAGGGTATGAGCAGTTCTTC.

This CDR3 reads CASSLVGQGNTEAFF. In DNA form, the CDR3 reads TGTGCCAGCAGTTTAGTAGGGCAGGGGAACACTGAAGCTTTCTTT. The chain recombines TRBV27 with TRBJ1-1; the D gene is possibly TRBD1 (5 bases). This CDR3 spans 15 amino acids. Germline lookup yields CDR1 MNHEY and CDR2 SMNVEV (reference sequence). Trimming removed 2 bases from V and 1 base from J, with 11 bases in between.

CDR3 bases: TGTGCCTGGAAGGGACTAGCGGGAGGGAGCTCCTACGAGCAGTACTTC. It codes for CAWKGLAGGSSYEQYF. The V gene is TRBV30, the J gene TRBJ2-7; 16 bases align to TRBD2. Germline V gene sequence: CDR1 GTSNPN, CDR2 SVGIG (reference sequence). The CDR3 totals 16 residues. The ends lost 4 bases at V and 0 bases at J; junction bases unmatched: 3.

This clone was counted between two and nine times. CDR3 bases: TGTGCCAGCAGTTGGTGGGGGGACAGCAATCAGCCCCAGCATTTT. Translating it yields CASSWWGDSNQPQHF. The chain has TRBV6-6 and TRBJ1-5; perhaps TRBD1 as D (5 bases). The CDR3 totals 15 residues. The germline CDR1 and CDR2 sequences are MNHNY and SVGAGI (reference sequence). V lost 4 bases and J 1 base, leaving 11 bases between the germline ends.

The sample holds one count of this clone. The J gene is TRBJ1-2, the V gene TRBV10-3; no firm D call. V gave up 5 bases and J gave up 4 bases, with 14 bases separating them. The CDR3 consists of 14 residues. Per germline, CDR1 ENHRY and CDR2 SYGVKD. CDR3 in DNA: TGTGCCATCAGTCCGACAACTAGCGGCTATGGCTACACCTTC. Protein product: CAISPTTSGYGYTF.

The chain combines TRBV11-2 with TRBJ2-7; no reliable D call. V was cut by 1 base and J by 4 bases, with 5 bases left in between. Germline values: CDR1 SGHAT, CDR2 FQNNGV. This CDR3 spans 12 amino acids. CDR3 coding DNA: TGTGCCAGCAGCTTAGTTCCTTACGAGCAGTACTTC. This codes for CASSLVPYEQYF.

This rearrangement joins TRBV5-6 to TRBJ2-7; D not certain. The germline V and J ends were trimmed by 4 bases and 1 base, with 9 bases remaining between them. This CDR3 region has 13 residues. Looked up from germline, CDR1 is SGHDT and CDR2 is YYEEEE. The DNA of the CDR3 is TGTGCCAGCAGCAAGTCAGTTTCCTACGAGCAGTACTTC. This encodes CASSKSVSYEQYF.

The CDR3 sequence: CASSLASGRDQETQYF. In DNA, the CDR3 is TGTGCCAGCAGCTTAGCCAGCGGGAGGGACCAAGAGACCCAGTACTTC. This sequence joins TRBV7-8 and TRBJ2-5; 10 bases line up with TRBD2. Germline V gene sequence: CDR1 SGHVS, CDR2 FQNEAQ. Trimming took 0 bases from V and 0 from J; bases not matched to a gene: 1. CDR3 length: 16 amino acids. The full variable domain, in which reference TRBV7-8 and TRBJ2-5 provide the parts outside the CDR3, is GAGVSQSPRYKVAKRGQDVALRCDPISGHVSLFWYQQALGQGPEFLTYFQNEAQLDKSGLPSDRFFAERPEGSVSTLKIQRTQQEDSAVYLCASSLASGRDQETQYFGPGTRLLVL.

The chain employs TRBV6-6 and TRBJ2-7; 10 bases match TRBD2. Per germline, CDR1 MNHNY and CDR2 SVGAGI (reference sequence). This CDR3 has 13 residues. V was clipped by 8 bases and J by 4 bases; unmatched bases: 5. In nucleotides, the CDR3 is TGTGCCAGCGGCCTAGCGGGAGTTTACGAGCAGTACTTC. Translation gives CASGLAGVYEQYF.

The chain combines TRBV7-9 with TRBJ2-5; TRBD2 matches 7 bases. The germline V gene has CDR1 SEHNR and CDR2 FQNEAQ (reference sequence). CDR3 size: 13 residues. After removal of 1 base from V and 10 bases from J, the junction contained 6 bases not matched to a gene. CDR3 sequence: CASSLVWGGDQYF. For the CDR3, the DNA is TGTGCCAGCAGCTTAGTGTGGGGGGGGGACCAGTACTTC.

The chain is built from TRBV29-1 and TRBJ1-1, with D hard to call. Germline V gene lookup returns CDR1 SQVTM and CDR2 ANQGSEA. V lost 1 base and J lost 7, with 10 bases in between. The CDR3 is 12 amino acids. The chain's CDR3 is CSVEGLEVEAFF. The CDR3 nucleotides read TGCAGCGTTGAAGGCCTAGAGGTTGAAGCTTTCTTT.

The chain has TRBV30 and TRBJ2-1; D gene ambiguous. Germline-derived CDR1 and CDR2 are GTSNPN and SVGIG (reference sequence). This CDR3 contains 13 residues. Trimming removed 0 bases at V and 6 bases at J, with 9 bases between. The CDR3 here is CAWSVYSGNEQFF. As DNA, the CDR3 is TGTGCCTGGAGTGTATATTCGGGCAATGAGCAGTTCTTC.

This clone occurred a few times. This rearrangement joins TRBV27 to TRBJ2-3; 7 nucleotides line up with TRBD1. The CDR3 is made up of 16 amino acids. Germline assignment: CDR1 MNHEY and CDR2 SMNVEV (reference sequence). Trimming removed 5 bases from V and 4 bases from J; junction bases left unmatched: 12. CDR3 bases: TGTGCCAGCAGTCCTCTTCAGACAGGGAAGCCAGATACGCAGTATTTT. Its protein product is CASSPLQTGKPDTQYF.

The rearrangement links TRBV7-6 to TRBJ2-3; D perhaps matches TRBD2 (5 bases). This CDR3 contains 13 residues. CDR1 and CDR2 (germline): SGHVS, FNYEAQ. V dropped 1 base and J dropped 4 bases, with 6 bases sitting between them. The CDR3 region is CASSLVGADTQYF. CDR3 bases: TGTGCCAGCAGCTTAGTGGGAGCAGATACGCAGTATTTT.

CDR3 residues: CASSLRGSANTGELFF. CDR3 DNA sequence: TGTGCCAGCAGCCTCCGGGGGAGCGCGAACACCGGGGAGCTGTTTTTT. V gene TRBV9 combines with J gene TRBJ2-2; D is possibly TRBD2 (6 bases). The germline CDR1 and CDR2 sequences are SGDLS and YYNGEE. The CDR3 has 16 residues. Trimming shortened V by 4 bases and J by 0 bases, and 13 bases separated the two germline ends.

The J gene is TRBJ2-3, the V gene TRBV2; TRBD2 aligns across 9 bases. The germline gives CDR1 SNHLY, CDR2 FYNNEI. V lost 8 bases to trimming and J lost 2 bases; unmatched junction nucleotides: 5. This CDR3 has 14 residues. CDR3 sequence reads: CASGTSRVTDTQYF. CDR3 DNA sequence: TGTGCCAGCGGGACTAGCCGAGTCACAGATACGCAGTATTTT. Variable domain in full (rest from reference TRBV2 and TRBJ2-3): EPEVTQTPSHQVTQMGQEVILRCVPISNHLYFYWYRQILGQKVEFLVSFYNNEISEKSEIFDDQFSVERPDGSNFTLKIRSTKLEDSAMYFCASGTSRVTDTQYFGPGTRLTVL.

This clone was seen just once. The V call is TRBV19, the J call TRBJ2-3; 7 positions match TRBD2. Germline CDR1 is LNHDA and CDR2 is SQIVND (reference sequence). The CDR3 runs 15 residues. J gave up 7 bases and V 4 bases, and 11 bases lay outside the gene matches. Written as DNA, the CDR3 is TGTGCCAGTAGTAACCAGTGGCGGGGGAGTTATACGCAGTATTTT. This sequence encodes CASSNQWRGSYTQYF.

The chain links TRBV5-1 to TRBJ2-7, with TRBD2 identical over 11 bases. After removal of 1 base from V and 5 bases from J, the junction contained 2 bases not matched to a gene. The CDR3 runs to 14 residues. Germline V lookup: CDR1 SGHRS, CDR2 YFSETQ. DNA for the CDR3: TGCGCCAGCAGCTTGACACTAGCGGGAGACGAGCAGTACTTC. Translated, it gives CASSLTLAGDEQYF. The variable domain in full, with the rest retrieved from reference TRBV5-1 and TRBJ2-7, is KAGVTQTPRYLIKTRGQQVTLSCSPISGHRSVSWYQQTPGQGLQFLFEYFSETQRNKGNFPGRFSGRQFSNSRSEMNVSTLELGDSALYLCASSLTLAGDEQYFGPGTRLTVT.

The rearrangement joins TRBV29-1 to TRBJ2-7; 10 bases are shared with TRBD1. Germline CDR1 and CDR2: SQVTM and ANQGSEA. V trimming: 1 base; J trimming: 4 bases; junction bases outside the gene matches: 4. The CDR3 is 14 amino acids. This CDR3 reads CSVEGTGGKYEQYF. Written as DNA, the CDR3 is TGCAGCGTTGAAGGGACAGGGGGGAAGTACGAGCAGTACTTC.